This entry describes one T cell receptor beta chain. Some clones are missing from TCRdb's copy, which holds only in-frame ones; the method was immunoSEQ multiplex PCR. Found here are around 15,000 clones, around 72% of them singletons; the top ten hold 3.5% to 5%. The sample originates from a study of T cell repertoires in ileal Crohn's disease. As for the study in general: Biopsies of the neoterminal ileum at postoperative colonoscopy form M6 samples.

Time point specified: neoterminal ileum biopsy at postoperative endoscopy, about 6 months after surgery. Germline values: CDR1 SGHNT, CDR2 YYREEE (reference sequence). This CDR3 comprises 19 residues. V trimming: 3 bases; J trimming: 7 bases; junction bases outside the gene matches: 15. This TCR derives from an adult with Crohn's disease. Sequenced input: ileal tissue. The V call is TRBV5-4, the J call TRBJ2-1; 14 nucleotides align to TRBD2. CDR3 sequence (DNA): TGTGCCAGCAGCTATGGTGGGAGACTAGCGGGGGGGCAGGGTAATGAGCAGTTCTTC. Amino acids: CASSYGGRLAGGQGNEQFF. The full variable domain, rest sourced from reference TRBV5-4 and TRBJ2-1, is ETGVTQSPTHLIKTRGQQVTLRCSSQSGHNTVSWYQQALGQGPQFIFQYYREEENGRGNFPPRFSGLQFPNYSSELNVNALELDDSALYLCASSYGGRLAGGQGNEQFFGPGTRLTVL.